These 19 T cell receptor beta chains were all obtained from the same sample, sequenced in a study of spatial heterogeneity in lung cancer. Time point defined: sample taken at primary tumor resection. Unsorted whole RNA from tumor, nontumor lung or frozen PBMC underwent sequencing. TCRdb re-derived calls from the 5' RACE reads in MiXCR, one entry per CDR3 protein. The sample lists 50,000 or so distinct CDR3 sequences, less than 8.5% seen once, with about an eighth in the top ten. The starting material was PBMCs, obtained at surgery. These TCRs come from a female donor with early-stage non-small cell lung cancer.

This clonotype was detected ten times or more. The genes are TRBV5-1 and TRBJ1-4; D unresolved. There are 15 residues in the CDR3. The germline gives CDR1 SGHRS, CDR2 YFSETQ. The germline V and J ends were trimmed by 4 bases and 7 bases, with 17 bases remaining between them. The CDR3 here is CASSGSDGYGEKLFF. The CDR3 nucleotides read TGCGCCAGCAGCGGATCGGACGGGTATGGTGAAAAACTGTTTTTT.

The table lists this clonotype with many counts. The chain uses TRBV6-2 or TRBV6-3 and TRBJ2-6; D uncertain. Germline values: CDR1 MNHEY, CDR2 SVGEGT. CDR3 length: 16 residues. V was trimmed by 1 base and J by 0 bases, leaving 7 bases between them. CDR3 loop: CASSYFLPSGANVLTF. The CDR3 DNA reads TGTGCCAGCAGTTACTTTTTGCCCTCTGGGGCCAACGTCCTGACTTTC.

This clonotype was seen a few times. This sequence joins TRBV6-1 and TRBJ1-5; D call uncertain. The CDR3 runs to 16 residues. Germline V CDR1 and CDR2: MNHNS, SASEGT. Deletions cut 2 bases from V and 0 bases from J, with 11 bases between. The CDR3 sequence is CASSELAGYSNQPQHF. DNA for the CDR3: TGTGCCAGCAGTGAATTGGCAGGTTATAGCAATCAGCCCCAGCATTTT.

On this clonotype itself: This may stem from a read error, because a much larger clone lies one nucleotide away. The chain recombines TRBV24-1 with TRBJ2-3; 9 nucleotides align to TRBD1. CDR3 length: 16 residues. The J segment lost 1 base and the V segment lost 4 bases, leaving 5 bases of the junction unmatched. Germline CDR1 KGHDR, CDR2 SFDVKD. The CDR3 region has the DNA TGTGCCACCAGTGACCGGACAGGGGAAGGCACAGATACGCAGTATTTT. This translates into CATSDRTGEGTDTQYF.

In DNA form, the CDR3 reads TGTGCCAGCAGTTCCGGGACTACCCCGCTTAGTGAGCAGTTCTTC. Amino acid sequence: CASSSGTTPLSEQFF. The genes are TRBV11-2 and TRBJ2-1; 7 bases agree with TRBD2. Trimming cost V 6 bases and J 9 bases; bases outside gene matches: 14. This CDR3 is built from 15 residues. CDR1 and CDR2 from the germline V gene are SGHAT and FQNNGV.

The chain uses TRBV9 and TRBJ2-3, with a weak D call TRBD2 (5 bases). CDR3 length: 16 amino acids. Trimming stripped 0 bases from V and 1 base from J, with 12 bases between. Germline V gene sequence: CDR1 SGDLS, CDR2 YYNGEE. The CDR3: CASSVAGSRGTDTQYF. The CDR3 DNA follows: TGTGCCAGCAGCGTAGCCGGGTCGAGGGGCACAGATACGCAGTATTTT.

This clonotype was recorded many times. This chain joins TRBV11-2 and TRBJ2-3; D ambiguous. Germline loops: CDR1 SGHAT, CDR2 FQNNGV. The CDR3 is made up of 13 amino acids. V shed 5 bases and J shed 6 bases, with 12 bases lying between them. The CDR3 sequence is CASSNPFGDTQYF. CDR3 nucleotides: TGTGCCAGCAGCAACCCCTTTGGGGATACGCAGTATTTT.

This clonotype was seen ten or more times. The chain carries TRBV11-2 and TRBJ2-1; the D is unclear. Trimming removed 0 bases at V and 0 bases at J, with 6 bases between. This CDR3 has 15 amino acids. Looked up from germline, CDR1 is SGHAT and CDR2 is FQNNGV. The CDR3 is CASSLEQSSYNEQFF. The CDR3 region has the DNA TGTGCCAGCAGCTTAGAACAGAGCTCCTACAATGAGCAGTTCTTC.

The chain joins TRBV19 to TRBJ2-7; 8 bases are a match to TRBD2. Germline CDR1 is LNHDA and CDR2 is SQIVND (reference sequence). This CDR3 comprises 15 residues. With 1 base clipped from V and 4 bases from J, the junction kept 6 bases outside the gene matches. CDR3 DNA sequence: TGTGCCAGTAGTATAGCGGAGCGGGGGATTTACGAGCAGTACTTC. Encoded protein: CASSIAERGIYEQYF.

The rearrangement joins TRBV7-7 to TRBJ1-5; perhaps TRBD1 as D (6 bases). Per the germline V gene, CDR1 is SSHAT and CDR2 is FNYEAQ (reference sequence). The CDR3 consists of 19 residues. Between the trimmed V and J ends, which lost 0 bases and 4 bases, there was a span of 22 bases. CDR3 coding DNA: TGTGCCAGCAGCTTAGCGGCTGGTCGGCAGGGGAATCTAAATCAGCCCCAGCATTTT. Its translation: CASSLAAGRQGNLNQPQHF.

This clonotype came up many times. The J gene is TRBJ2-5, the V gene TRBV7-6; tentatively, D is TRBD1 (5 bases). V dropped 5 bases and J dropped 5 bases, with 15 bases sitting between them. The CDR3 runs 14 residues. Germline CDR1 is SGHVS and CDR2 is FNYEAQ. The CDR3 reads CASSPQTAGETQYF. CDR3 DNA sequence: TGTGCCAGCAGCCCTCAGACAGCCGGGGAGACCCAGTACTTC.

This clonotype came up many times. V usage is TRBV5-4 and J usage is TRBJ2-2; no reliable D call. V lost 4 bases and J 6 bases, leaving 10 bases between the germline ends. The CDR3 runs 13 residues. Per germline, CDR1 SGHNT and CDR2 YYREEE (reference sequence). CDR3 protein: CASSQPGPGELFF. DNA of the CDR3: TGTGCCAGCAGCCAGCCAGGTCCCGGGGAGCTGTTTTTT.

This clonotype has more than one count but fewer than ten. This rearrangement joins TRBV6-1 to TRBJ2-5, with D perhaps TRBD2 (6 bases). Germline V lookup: CDR1 MNHNS, CDR2 SASEGT. This CDR3 has 16 residues. With 4 bases removed from V and 3 bases from J, the gap between germline ends came to 18 bases. In DNA form, the CDR3 reads TGTGCCAGCAGTGTAATTTTCGGGACTGGGAAAGAGACCCAGTACTTC. Translation gives CASSVIFGTGKETQYF.

This clonotype was seen at least ten times. The rearrangement links TRBV4-3 to TRBJ1-5; weak D call: TRBD1 (6 bases). There are 16 residues in the CDR3. Trimming took 0 bases from V and 7 from J, leaving 16 bases between them. The germline CDR1 and CDR2 sequences are LGHNA and YSLEER. The CDR3 loop reads CASSQDSGGARQPQHF. The CDR3 region has the DNA TGCGCCAGCAGCCAAGATTCGGGGGGCGCTCGGCAGCCCCAGCATTTT.

The chain has TRBV7-2 and TRBJ1-3, with D possibly TRBD1 on 6 matching bases. V shed 5 bases and J shed 4 bases, with 21 bases lying between them. Per the germline V gene, CDR1 is SGHTA and CDR2 is FQGNSA. The CDR3 contains 17 residues. This CDR3 is CASSHQTGELIGNTIYF. As DNA, the CDR3 is TGTGCCAGCAGCCATCAGACAGGAGAGCTAATCGGAAACACCATATATTTT.

This clonotype was observed many times. The chain carries TRBV12-3 or TRBV12-4 and TRBJ2-1; 10 nucleotides agree with TRBD2. The junction had 8 bases not matched to a gene; V was cut back by 5 bases and J by 4 bases. This CDR3 comprises 16 residues. The CDR3 loop reads CASSPPRTSGYNEQFF. CDR3 bases: TGTGCCAGCAGTCCGCCAAGGACTAGCGGTTACAATGAGCAGTTCTTC.

The table lists this clonotype with a few counts. The V call is TRBV7-3, the J call TRBJ2-3; D perhaps matches TRBD2 (7 bases). V was cut by 4 bases and J by 1 base, with 15 bases left in between. This CDR3 is 16 amino acids long. Germline assignment: CDR1 SGHTA and CDR2 FQGTGA. The CDR3 sequence: CASSSPEGGGTDTQYF. The CDR3 DNA reads as TGTGCCAGCAGCTCCCCGGAGGGGGGGGGCACAGATACGCAGTATTTT.

The chain is built from TRBV7-2 and TRBJ2-7; 8 positions match TRBD2. Germline loops: CDR1 SGHTA, CDR2 FQGNSA. This CDR3 comprises 13 residues. V gave up 10 bases and J gave up 2 bases; unmatched junction bases: 7. The CDR3 nucleotides read TGTGCCACCCGGGGTAGCGGGGCCTACGAGCAGTACTTC. Its protein is CATRGSGAYEQYF.

The chain carries TRBV20-1 and TRBJ2-6; no clear D gene. Looked up from germline, CDR1 is DFQATT and CDR2 is SNEGSKA (reference sequence). Trimming cost V 6 bases and J 0 bases, with 6 bases left between them. This CDR3 is 13 amino acids long. The CDR3 here is CSAQLSGANVLTF. Here the CDR3 DNA reads TGCAGTGCCCAGCTCTCTGGGGCCAACGTCCTGACTTTC.